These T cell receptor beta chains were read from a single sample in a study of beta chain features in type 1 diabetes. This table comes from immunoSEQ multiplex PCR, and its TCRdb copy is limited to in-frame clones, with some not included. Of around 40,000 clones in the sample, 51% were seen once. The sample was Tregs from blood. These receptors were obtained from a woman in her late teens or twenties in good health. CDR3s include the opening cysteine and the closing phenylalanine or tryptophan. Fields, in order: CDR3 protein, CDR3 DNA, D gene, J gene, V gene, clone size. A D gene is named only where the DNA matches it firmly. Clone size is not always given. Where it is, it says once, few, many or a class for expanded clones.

CASSPVPGANVLTF | TGTGCCAGCAGCCCAGTCCCTGGGGCCAACGTCCTGACTTTC | NA | TRBJ2-6 | TRBV27 | few
CASSETGLYNEQFF | TGTGCCAGTAGCGAGACAGGGTTGTACAATGAGCAGTTCTTC | TRBD1 | TRBJ2-1 | TRBV19 | once
CSVEPTFGYGYTF | TGCAGCGTTGAACCGACATTCGGCTATGGCTACACCTTC | NA | TRBJ1-2 | TRBV29-1 | NA
CASSRDSYNEKLFF | TGTGCCAGCAGCAGGGACAGTTATAATGAAAAACTGTTTTTT | TRBD1 | TRBJ1-4 | TRBV7-9 | NA
CASSGGVTYNEQFF | TGTGCCAGCAGCGGGGGGGTCACCTACAATGAGCAGTTCTTC | TRBD2 | TRBJ2-1 | TRBV5-4 | NA
CASSLQTSGRETQYF | TGTGCCAGCAGCTTACAAACTAGCGGGAGGGAGACCCAGTACTTC | TRBD2 | TRBJ2-5 | TRBV7-2 | few
CATGQMYQETQYF | TGTGCCACTGGGCAGATGTACCAAGAGACCCAGTACTTC | NA | TRBJ2-5 | TRBV15 | few
CASSRPGTSRTGEQFF | TGTGCCAGCAGCCGCCCCGGGACTTCACGGACGGGGGAGCAGTTCTTC | NA | TRBJ2-1 | TRBV7-2 | NA
CASSPGSGYGYTF | TGTGCCAGCTCACCAGGGTCGGGCTATGGCTACACCTTC | NA | TRBJ1-2 | TRBV18 | NA
CASSIGTGGYNEQFF | TGTGCCAGTAGTATAGGGACAGGGGGGTACAATGAGCAGTTCTTC | TRBD1 | TRBJ2-1 | TRBV19 | NA
CSVQTDRRNEKLFF | TGCAGCGTTCAGACGGACAGACGTAATGAAAAACTGTTTTTT | NA | TRBJ1-4 | TRBV29-1 | few
CASSPHQETQYF | TGTGCCAGCAGCCCTCACCAAGAGACCCAGTACTTC | NA | TRBJ2-5 | TRBV7-9 | NA
CASSLETGKYGYTF | TGCGCCAGCAGCTTGGAGACAGGAAAGTATGGCTACACCTTC | NA | TRBJ1-2 | TRBV5-1 | NA
CASSQLRQGEGYTF | TGCGCCAGCAGCCAACTAAGACAGGGCGAGGGCTACACCTTC | TRBD1 | TRBJ1-2 | TRBV5-1 | NA
CATSRGGTSWGQETQYF | TGTGCCACCAGCAGAGGAGGGACTAGCTGGGGTCAAGAGACCCAGTACTTC | TRBD2 | TRBJ2-5 | TRBV15 | NA
CASSGSPGLAGGPGETQYF | TGTGCCAGCAGCGGGTCCCCGGGACTAGCGGGAGGGCCAGGAGAGACCCAGTACTTC | TRBD2 | TRBJ2-5 | TRBV5-6 | NA
CAIRAGDRDSGEQFF | TGTGCCATCAGAGCGGGGGACAGGGATTCCGGTGAGCAGTTCTTC | NA | TRBJ2-1 | TRBV10-3 | NA
CASSELLSEETQYF | TGTGCCAGCAGTGAACTTCTCAGCGAAGAGACCCAGTACTTC | NA | TRBJ2-5 | TRBV25-1 | NA
CATGGATYEQYF | TGTGCCACCGGCGGGGCTACCTACGAGCAGTACTTC | NA | TRBJ2-7 | TRBV10-3 | NA
CASSLVQAAGNTIYF | TGTGCCAGCAGCTTAGTACAGGCAGCTGGAAACACCATATATTTT | NA | TRBJ1-3 | TRBV7-9 | NA
CASSRTGLNTGELFF | TGTGCCAGCAGCCGTACAGGGTTGAACACCGGGGAGCTGTTTTTT | NA | TRBJ2-2 | TRBV7-9 | NA
CASRGDRGPAFF | TGTGCCAGCAGGGGGGACAGGGGGCCAGCTTTCTTT | TRBD1 | TRBJ1-1 | TRBV2 | few
CASSQPGQGGSYGYTF | TGTGCCAGCTCACAACCGGGACAGGGGGGAAGCTATGGCTACACCTTC | TRBD1 | TRBJ1-2 | TRBV18 | NA
CASSEDGQSNQPQHF | TGTGCCAGCAGTGAAGATGGGCAGAGCAATCAGCCCCAGCATTTT | NA | TRBJ1-5 | TRBV6-1 | NA
CASSPDPGIGETQYF | TGTGCCAGTAGTCCCGATCCAGGGATAGGGGAGACCCAGTACTTC | NA | TRBJ2-5 | TRBV19 | NA
CASSNRNYGYTF | TGTGCCAGCAGCAACAGGAACTATGGCTACACCTTC | NA | TRBJ1-2 | TRBV28 | many
CASRPDRGRDGYTF | TGTGCCAGCAGACCGGACAGGGGGCGCGATGGCTACACCTTC | TRBD1 | TRBJ1-2 | TRBV7-2 | NA
CASSQRIWDSRGYGYTF | TGCGCCAGCAGCCAACGGATATGGGACAGTCGCGGCTATGGCTACACCTTC | TRBD1 | TRBJ1-2 | TRBV4-1 | NA
CASSKDRENTEAFF | TGTGCCAGCAGCAAAGACAGGGAGAACACTGAAGCTTTCTTT | TRBD1 | TRBJ1-1 | TRBV11-1 | few
CASSFNFWDSQQETQYF | TGTGCCAGCAGCTTTAACTTCTGGGACAGTCAACAAGAGACCCAGTACTTC | TRBD1 | TRBJ2-5 | TRBV7-8 | NA
CASSLISGPTGELFF | TGTGCCAGCAGCTTGATTAGCGGTCCCACCGGGGAGCTGTTTTTT | NA | TRBJ2-2 | TRBV13 | NA
CASSSPTSGSYEQYF | TGTGCCAGCAGTTCTCCGACTAGCGGGAGCTACGAGCAGTACTTC | TRBD2 | TRBJ2-7 | TRBV28 | NA
CASSQVAATSYNEQFF | TGTGCCAGCAGCCAGGTAGCGGCTACCTCCTACAATGAGCAGTTCTTC | NA | TRBJ2-1 | TRBV4-2 | NA
CASSDDRGRVQPQHF | TGTGCCAGCAGCGATGACAGGGGGCGAGTTCAGCCCCAGCATTTT | TRBD1 | TRBJ1-5 | TRBV7-8 | NA
CASSLGLVGEQYF | TGTGCCAGCAGCTTAGGGCTAGTCGGCGAGCAGTACTTC | NA | TRBJ2-7 | TRBV7-2 | few
CAWSAGPGGGQPQHF | TGTGCCTGGAGTGCCGGACCGGGTGGAGGTCAGCCCCAGCATTTT | NA | TRBJ1-5 | TRBV30 | few
CASSSPTVYEQYF | TGTGCCAGCAGCTCCCCGACAGTTTACGAGCAGTACTTC | NA | TRBJ2-7 | TRBV5-4 | NA
CASSSRERDRGSFF | TGTGCCAGCAGCTCCCGCGAAAGAGACAGGGGTTCTTTCTTT | TRBD1 | TRBJ1-1 | TRBV7-8 | NA
CASSLSGNTIYF | TGTGCCAGCAGCCTATCTGGAAACACCATATATTTT | NA | TRBJ1-3 | TRBV9 | few
CASSMAGRGGYTF | TGTGCCAGTAGTATGGCAGGGCGAGGAGGCTACACCTTC | NA | TRBJ1-2 | TRBV19 | NA
CASSFDVGLPSEQYF | TGTGCCAGCAGCTTTGATGTTGGACTACCCTCCGAGCAGTACTTC | NA | TRBJ2-7 | TRBV7-6 | NA
CAWSVGRATGELFF | TGTGCCTGGAGTGTCGGCAGGGCCACCGGGGAGCTGTTTTTT | NA | TRBJ2-2 | TRBV30 | NA
CAIRGLGYTDTQYF | TGTGCCATCAGGGGGCTTGGGTACACAGATACGCAGTATTTT | NA | TRBJ2-3 | TRBV10-3 | NA
CASSQSVRGVNTGELFF | TGCGCCAGCAGTCAATCAGTCCGGGGGGTGAACACCGGGGAGCTGTTTTTT | TRBD2 | TRBJ2-2 | TRBV23-1 | NA
CASSLDYRGASTDTQYF | TGTGCCAGCAGCTTAGATTACAGGGGGGCTAGCACAGATACGCAGTATTTT | TRBD1 | TRBJ2-3 | TRBV11-2 | NA
CASSPRTSGGEETQYF | TGTGCCAGCAGCCCCAGGACTAGCGGGGGCGAAGAGACCCAGTACTTC | TRBD2 | TRBJ2-5 | TRBV7-3 | NA
CAISDLLAGIKETQYF | TGTGCCATCAGTGACCTACTAGCGGGGATCAAAGAGACCCAGTACTTC | TRBD2 | TRBJ2-5 | TRBV10-3 | few
CASSRETRDEQFF | TGTGCCAGCAGCCGAGAAACTAGGGATGAGCAGTTCTTC | NA | TRBJ2-1 | TRBV4-2 | NA
CAIGAAGNTEAFF | TGTGCCATAGGCGCGGCTGGGAACACTGAAGCTTTCTTT | NA | TRBJ1-1 | TRBV6-1 | NA
CASSLVGGPQPQHF | TGTGCCAGCAGCTTAGTCGGGGGGCCTCAGCCCCAGCATTTT | NA | TRBJ1-5 | TRBV7-2 | NA
CASSQENAGAAGELFF | TGTGCCAGCAGCCAAGAAAATGCGGGAGCGGCCGGGGAGCTGTTTTTT | TRBD2 | TRBJ2-2 | TRBV4-2 | few
CAISRQGSGNTEAFF | TGTGCCATCAGTCGACAGGGGTCGGGCAACACTGAAGCTTTCTTT | TRBD1 | TRBJ1-1 | TRBV10-3 | few
CSASSGASGNTIYF | TGCAGCGCCTCCTCGGGAGCATCTGGAAACACCATATATTTT | NA | TRBJ1-3 | TRBV29-1 | NA
CASSLGGQLYSPQHF | TGCGCCAGCAGCTTGGGGGGACAGTTGTATTCGCCCCAGCATTTT | TRBD1 | TRBJ1-5 | TRBV5-1 | NA
CAWRVTDTQYF | TGTGCCTGGCGAGTCACAGATACGCAGTATTTT | NA | TRBJ2-3 | TRBV30 | NA
CASRRTGTLNTEAFF | TGTGCCAGCAGACGGACAGGGACCCTGAACACTGAAGCTTTCTTT | TRBD1 | TRBJ1-1 | TRBV6-1 | NA
CASSFGGQGRNQPQHF | TGTGCCAGCAGCTTCGGGGGACAGGGGAGGAATCAGCCCCAGCATTTT | TRBD1 | TRBJ1-5 | TRBV5-4 | NA